This passage covers 4 T cell receptor beta chains from one sample sequenced in a study of shared clonotypes between healthy human individuals. Profiling relied on immunoSEQ multiplex PCR, and the TCRdb table lists in-frame clones only, not all of them. The data show about 340,000 clones, more than 60% seen once. The sequenced sample was memory CD4+ T cells sorted from blood. The subset was: CD45RA-negative fraction. The source of these receptors is a man aged 25-45 years in good health.

V usage is TRBV5-5 and J usage is TRBJ1-1; possibly TRBD1 for D (5 bases). Germline lookup yields CDR1 SGHKS and CDR2 YYEKEE (reference sequence). Deletions cut 0 bases from V and 0 bases from J, with 18 bases between. There are 18 residues in the CDR3. The CDR3 here is CASSLDGGDSHLNTEAFF. As DNA, the CDR3 is TGTGCCAGCAGCTTGGACGGGGGAGACTCGCACCTGAACACTGAAGCTTTCTTT.

This clone has a single count. The chain couples TRBV5-1 to TRBJ2-1; D may correspond to TRBD1 or TRBD2 (6 bases each). The germline V gene has CDR1 SGHRS and CDR2 YFSETQ. The CDR3 has 14 amino acids. V lost 1 base to trimming and J lost 9 bases, with 14 bases between them. CDR3 sequence: CASSLSVEGGEQFF. The CDR3, as DNA: TGCGCCAGCAGCTTGTCAGTAGAGGGGGGTGAGCAGTTCTTC.

The rearrangement uses TRBV19 and TRBJ2-1, with 7 bases lining up with TRBD1. The CDR3 length is 15 residues. Germline V gene lookup returns CDR1 LNHDA and CDR2 SQIVND (reference sequence). The V and J ends lost 8 bases and 7 bases, in that order; junction bases with no gene match: 14. The chain's CDR3 is CASGLRQGKRNEQFF. For the CDR3, the DNA is TGTGCCAGTGGATTGAGACAGGGAAAAAGGAATGAGCAGTTCTTC.

This clone was seen repeatedly, ten times or more. J is TRBJ2-1 and V is TRBV14, with D maybe TRBD2 (6 bases). CDR3 length: 17 amino acids. Trimming stripped 0 bases from V and 10 bases from J, with 22 bases between. Per the germline V gene, CDR1 is SGHDN and CDR2 is FVKESK. CDR3 sequence: CASSQEGKGLNLREQFF. The CDR3 nucleotides are TGTGCCAGCAGCCAAGAAGGAAAGGGACTGAACCTTCGGGAGCAGTTCTTC.